One sample yielded the 24 T cell receptor beta chains listed below, sequenced in a study of blood T cells in healthy people across ages. A sample-barcoded 5' primer and a J-beta primer mix were used in a second PCR of about 7 to 12 cycles. TCRdb analysed the 5' RACE reads with MiXCR anew, one entry per CDR3 protein. Of about 940,000 distinct CDR3 sequences in the sample, about 48% were seen once. The sequencing sample was made of blood. The source is a man in his thirties or forties in good health.

The chain combines TRBV27 with TRBJ2-1; possibly TRBD1 for D (5 bases). The J call could be wrong; TRBJ2-7 is a better fit for the DNA end. The CDR3 extends over 12 amino acids. Germline V gene data show CDR1 as MNHEY and CDR2 as SMNVEV (reference sequence). DNA for the CDR3: TGTGCCAGCAAGGACATAAATTACGAGCAGTACTTC. Residues: CASKDINYEQYF.

The rearrangement uses TRBV20-1 and TRBJ2-1; D is possibly TRBD1 (6 bases). This CDR3 is 15 amino acids long. Germline V CDR1 and CDR2: DFQATT, SNEGSKA (reference sequence). V was trimmed by 3 bases and J by 1 base, leaving 13 bases between them. The CDR3 loop is CSARVDSLSYNEQFF. The CDR3 DNA reads TGCAGTGCTAGGGTGGACAGCCTTTCCTACAATGAGCAGTTCTTC.

This clonotype was counted once. The junction shows a germline mismatch at one end, possibly a read error. The V and J genes are TRBV7-2 and TRBJ2-1, with 9 bases matching TRBD2. Germline V gene data show CDR1 as SGHTA and CDR2 as FQGNSA. This CDR3 is built from 17 residues. As DNA, the CDR3 is TGTGTCAGCAGCTTAGCTCATGGCGGGGGGGGGTACAATGAGCAGTTCTTC. It is translated as CVSSLAHGGGGYNEQFF.

The chain links TRBV14 to TRBJ2-7; D gene uncertain. The CDR3 totals 17 residues. CDR1 and CDR2 from the germline V gene are SGHDN and FVKESK. Trimming took off 0 bases at V and 4 bases at J, with 19 bases between the two ends. CDR3 in DNA: TGTGCCAGCAGCCAAGATAGTGGAACAGTTTCATTTTACGAGCAGTACTTC. Amino acids: CASSQDSGTVSFYEQYF.

This clonotype was counted many times. The chain links TRBV27 to TRBJ2-7; tentative D call: TRBD2 (6 bases). With 6 bases removed from V and 7 bases from J, the gap between germline ends came to 16 bases. The CDR3 is made up of 13 amino acids. Germline V gives CDR1 MNHEY, CDR2 SMNVEV (reference sequence). The CDR3 region has the DNA TGTGCCAGCAGCAGTACCTCCGCGGGAGAGCAGTACTTC. It encodes CASSSTSAGEQYF.

The rearrangement joins TRBV4-3 to TRBJ2-7, with D possibly being TRBD1 (5 bases). The germline V and J ends were trimmed by 0 bases and 5 bases, with 17 bases remaining between them. This CDR3 spans 16 amino acids. Germline-derived CDR1 and CDR2 are LGHNA and YSLEER. CDR3 in DNA: TGCGCCAGCAGCCAAGATTTCACAGGTAATGGGCACGAGCAGTACTTC. Residues: CASSQDFTGNGHEQYF.

V usage is TRBV2 and J usage is TRBJ2-3; TRBD1 agrees at 10 bases. Germline V gene data show CDR1 as SNHLY and CDR2 as FYNNEI. V trimming: 8 bases; J trimming: 3 bases; junction bases outside the gene matches: 8. This CDR3 comprises 15 residues. The chain's CDR3 is CASGGQGIKTDTQYF. The CDR3 DNA sequence: TGTGCCAGCGGGGGACAGGGGATTAAGACAGATACGCAGTATTTT.

The chain combines TRBV5-1 with TRBJ1-6; D remains ambiguous. There are 15 residues in the CDR3. V lost 4 bases to trimming and J lost 13 bases, with 21 bases between them. Per germline, CDR1 SGHRS and CDR2 YFSETQ. The CDR3 loop is CASSPRTWVDSPLHF. The DNA for the CDR3 is TGCGCCAGCAGCCCTCGGACCTGGGTGGATAGTCCCCTCCACTTT.

This chain links TRBV6-2 or TRBV6-3 with TRBJ2-2, with TRBD2 matching over 8 bases. The CDR3 is 16 amino acids. CDR1 and CDR2 (germline): MNHEY, SVGEGT. V lost 5 bases to trimming and J lost 2 bases; unmatched junction nucleotides: 7. The CDR3 loop is CASSLERGPNTGELFF. In nucleotides, the CDR3 is TGTGCCAGCAGTCTGGAGCGGGGGCCTAACACCGGGGAGCTGTTTTTT.

V gene TRBV7-9 combines with J gene TRBJ2-3; D is uncertain. Trimming removed 2 bases from V and 6 bases from J, with 9 bases in between. CDR1 and CDR2 from the germline V gene are SEHNR and FQNEAQ (reference sequence). The CDR3 runs 13 residues. This CDR3 reads CASSLLLVDTQYF. For the CDR3, the DNA is TGTGCCAGCAGCTTATTGCTGGTGGATACGCAGTATTTT.

The genes are TRBV12-3 or TRBV12-4 and TRBJ1-1; the D is unclear. The ends were cut back, 6 bases at V and 4 bases at J, with 9 bases in the middle. The CDR3 is 12 residues long. CDR3 protein: CASRRRSTEAFF. The CDR3 coding sequence is TGTGCCAGCAGACGAAGGAGCACTGAAGCTTTCTTT.

The chain has TRBV4-2 and TRBJ2-7; maybe TRBD1 (5 bases). Near its end, the DNA agrees better with TRBJ2-5, so the J call may be wrong. The CDR3 loop spans 14 amino acids. Germline V gives CDR1 LGHNA, CDR2 YNFKEQ. The CDR3 DNA reads as TGTGCCAGCAGCCAAAAGGGGTCCGGGGAGACCCAGTACTTC. Translation: CASSQKGSGETQYF.

The CDR3 sequence is CASRPGFSYEQYF. Here the CDR3 DNA reads TGTGCCAGCAGGCCCGGATTCTCCTACGAGCAGTACTTC. The J gene is TRBJ2-7, the V gene TRBV6-1; D remains ambiguous. The germline CDR1 and CDR2 sequences are MNHNS and SASEGT. The length of the CDR3 is 13 residues. V was trimmed by 6 bases and J by 0 bases, leaving 9 bases between them.

Details on this clonotype: Since a much larger clone is just one base distant, this may be a read error. This chain joins TRBV7-9 and TRBJ2-3, with D perhaps TRBD2 (5 bases). Germline values: CDR1 SEHNR, CDR2 FQNEAQ (reference sequence). V dropped 1 base and J dropped 6 bases, with 14 bases sitting between them. The CDR3 contains 15 residues. CDR3 region: CASSLVLEATDTQYF. CDR3 sequence (DNA): TGTGCCAGCAGCTTAGTGCTGGAGGCTACGGATACGCAGTATTTT. The full variable domain, completed using reference TRBV7-9 and TRBJ2-3, is DTGVSQNPRHKITKRGQNVTFRCDPISEHNRLYWYRQTLGQGPEFLTYFQNEAQLEKSRLLSDRFSAERPKGSFSTLEIQRTEQGDSAMYLCASSLVLEATDTQYFGPGTRLTVL.

The rearrangement joins TRBV27 to TRBJ2-1, with 8 bases lining up with TRBD1. The CDR3 loop spans 13 amino acids. Per the germline V gene, CDR1 is MNHEY and CDR2 is SMNVEV (reference sequence). V dropped 5 bases and J dropped 9; count of bases not matched to a gene: 6. The DNA for the CDR3 is TGTGCCAGCAGTACTCGGACAGGGAGTGAGCAGTTCTTC. Translated, it gives CASSTRTGSEQFF.

Turning to this clonotype: Germline and junction disagree at one end, which may indicate a read error. This chain connects TRBV15 to TRBJ2-3; D gene uncertain. The CDR3 contains 14 residues. CDR1 and CDR2 from the germline V gene are LNHNV and YYDKDF (reference sequence). CDR3 nucleotides: TGTGCCGCCAGCAGAGATGGGTCCTCTGATACGCAGTATTTT. This encodes CAASRDGSSDTQYF.

This chain links TRBV28 with TRBJ1-5; 7 nucleotides agree with TRBD1. There are 16 residues in the CDR3. J lost 4 bases, V lost 3 bases, and 9 bases had no gene match. Germline V gene lookup returns CDR1 MDHEN and CDR2 SYDVKM. CDR3 in DNA: TGTGCCAGCAGTTTCATAGCAGTGACAGGGAATCAGCCCCAGCATTTT. Translating gives CASSFIAVTGNQPQHF.

Notes on this clonotype: A read error may explain this, as a much larger clone is one base away. Here the CDR3 DNA reads TGTGCCAGCAGCTTTGACAGTAGCAATCAGCCCCAGCATTTT. Its protein product is CASSFDSSNQPQHF. The gene calls are TRBV7-2 and TRBJ1-5; D may be TRBD1 (5 bases). V was pared by 3 bases and J by 0 bases, with 6 bases between. Germline V lookup: CDR1 SGHTA, CDR2 FQGNSA. The CDR3 loop spans 14 amino acids.

This chain connects TRBV28 to TRBJ2-1; 9 bases map to TRBD1. The J segment lost 4 bases and the V segment lost 5 bases, leaving 9 bases of the junction unmatched. From germline, CDR1 is MDHEN and CDR2 SYDVKM. This CDR3 contains 16 residues. CDR3 nucleotide sequence: TGTGCCAGCAGTAGCTCCGGGACAGGGCTATACAATGAGCAGTTCTTC. It codes for CASSSSGTGLYNEQFF.

This clonotype was counted ten times or more. The CDR3 region is CSVEPGLQSDTQYF. CDR3 in DNA: TGCAGCGTTGAACCCGGACTTCAATCAGATACGCAGTATTTT. The V call is TRBV29-1, the J call TRBJ2-3; D might be TRBD2 (5 bases). This CDR3 comprises 14 residues. Per germline, CDR1 SQVTM and CDR2 ANQGSEA. Trimming took off 2 bases at V and 4 bases at J, with 13 bases between the two ends.

CDR3 in amino acids: CASSYLGTVQETQYF. DNA for the CDR3: TGTGCCAGCAGTTACTTAGGGACAGTCCAAGAGACCCAGTACTTC. The chain has TRBV6-2 or TRBV6-3 and TRBJ2-5; 7 bases line up with TRBD1. V was pared by 1 base and J by 1 base, with 3 bases of the junction left unmatched. The CDR3 has 15 amino acids. Germline CDR1 and CDR2: MNHEY and SVGEGT.

V is TRBV9 and J is TRBJ2-1, with D unresolved. CDR3 length equals 17 residues. Per the germline V gene, CDR1 is SGDLS and CDR2 is YYNGEE. V gave up 1 base and J gave up 0 bases, with 14 bases separating them. The CDR3 nucleotides read TGTGCCAGCAGCGTAAATTTAGGGTGGAGCTCCTACAATGAGCAGTTCTTC. Amino acid sequence: CASSVNLGWSSYNEQFF.

The CDR3 coding sequence is TGTGCCAGCAGCTTAACAGGGGGCGTCTACGAGCAGTACTTC. Protein sequence: CASSLTGGVYEQYF. The rearrangement joins TRBV7-9 to TRBJ2-7; 9 nucleotides agree with TRBD1. V lost 2 bases, J lost 3 bases, and 2 bases stayed unmatched. From germline, CDR1 is SEHNR and CDR2 FQNEAQ (reference sequence). CDR3 length: 14 amino acids.

The chain joins TRBV12-3 or TRBV12-4 to TRBJ1-5; D not certain. This CDR3 spans 14 amino acids. Trimming took off 7 bases at V and 1 base at J, with 11 bases between the two ends. Here the CDR3 reads CASKRLASNQPQHF. CDR3 bases: TGTGCCAGCAAGAGACTGGCGAGCAATCAGCCCCAGCATTTT.